Each of the 19 T cell receptor beta chains below was sequenced from the same sample in a study of T cells in Graves' hyperthyroidism and ophthalmopathy. Amplification of TCR beta CDR3 regions used RNA as the template. The TCR CDR3 was amplified in a first-round RT-PCR using the HTBI primer set. MiXCR, applied by TCRdb to the multiplex PCR reads, yields one record per CDR3 protein. The sample records some 650,000 distinct CDR3 sequences, about a sixth being singletons. Sequencing used blood. The receptors here all came from a woman aged 40 to 50 with Graves' ophthalmopathy.

V is TRBV20-1 and J is TRBJ1-4, with D unclear. Looked up from germline, CDR1 is DFQATT and CDR2 is SNEGSKA (reference sequence). The CDR3 runs 11 residues. The CDR3 sequence is CSWVANEKLFF. As DNA, the CDR3 is TGCAGCTGGGTTGCTAATGAAAAACTGTTTTTT.

This chain links TRBV5-4 with TRBJ2-3, with TRBD1 as a possible D gene (6 bases). The germline gives CDR1 SGHNT, CDR2 YYREEE (reference sequence). V was pared by 7 bases and J by 0 bases, with 12 bases between. There are 14 residues in the CDR3. This chain's CDR3 is CASVGDKSTDTQYF. CDR3 nucleotide sequence: TGTGCCAGCGTAGGGGACAAAAGCACAGATACGCAGTATTTT. The full variable domain, with the rest looked up from reference TRBV5-4 and TRBJ2-3, is ETGVTQSPTHLIKTRGQQVTLRCSSQSGHNTVSWYQQALGQGPQFIFQYYREEENGRGNFPPRFSGLQFPNYSSELNVNALELDDSALYLCASVGDKSTDTQYFGPGTRLTVL.

This clonotype was counted ten times or more. The rearrangement uses TRBV5-6 and TRBJ1-1; unclear D gene. The CDR3 consists of 17 residues. The germline V and J ends were trimmed by 4 bases and 0 bases, with 19 bases remaining between them. Germline-derived CDR1 and CDR2 are SGHDT and YYEEEE. In nucleotides, the CDR3 is TGTGCCAGCAGCCCCCGTGTTGCCAACGCTATGAACACTGAAGCTTTCTTT. It is translated as CASSPRVANAMNTEAFF.

This clonotype has a count of ten or more. The chain has TRBV20-1 and TRBJ2-7, with 9 bases lining up with TRBD2. The V and J ends lost 2 bases and 2 bases, in that order; junction bases with no gene match: 4. This CDR3 spans 14 amino acids. The germline V gene encodes CDR1 DFQATT and CDR2 SNEGSKA (reference sequence). CDR3 in DNA: TGCAGTGCTAGACCTCTAGCGGGGACCTACGAGCAGTACTTC. Protein sequence: CSARPLAGTYEQYF.

Concerning this clonotype: This sequence may be a read error, since a much larger clone differs from it by one base. The chain joins TRBV5-5 to TRBJ2-7; D is perhaps TRBD1 (6 bases). Trimming shortened V by 2 bases and J by 4 bases, and 16 bases separated the two germline ends. This CDR3 contains 15 residues. Germline CDR1 and CDR2: SGHKS and YYEKEE (reference sequence). The CDR3 coding sequence is TGTGCCAGCAGCTTAATCAGCGCAGGGGCTTACGAGCAGTACTTC. Amino acid sequence: CASSLISAGAYEQYF.

This clonotype appeared many times. The V gene is TRBV5-1, the J gene TRBJ2-7; D gene ambiguous. This CDR3 region has 15 residues. The V end lost 2 bases, the J end lost 2 bases, and 14 bases lay between the germline ends. Germline CDR1 is SGHRS and CDR2 is YFSETQ. The CDR3 reads CASSLVTGTAYEQYF. The CDR3 DNA reads as TGCGCCAGCAGCTTAGTCACCGGTACCGCCTACGAGCAGTACTTC.

This clonotype appeared a few times. The J gene is TRBJ2-5, the V gene TRBV19, with 12 bases fitting TRBD1. The CDR3 has 16 residues. Germline lookup yields CDR1 LNHDA and CDR2 SQIVND (reference sequence). V was clipped by 3 bases and J by 3 bases; unmatched bases: 5. The CDR3 coding sequence is TGTGCCAGTAGTATGTCAGGGACAGGGGGCAAAGAGACCCAGTACTTC. Its translation is CASSMSGTGGKETQYF.

This clonotype was counted many times. This chain joins TRBV7-8 and TRBJ2-5; 10 nucleotides line up with TRBD2. Germline V gene sequence: CDR1 SGHVS, CDR2 FQNEAQ. The J segment lost 1 base and the V segment lost 1 base, leaving 6 bases of the junction unmatched. The CDR3 is made up of 17 amino acids. DNA of the CDR3: TGTGCCAGCAGCTTAGGCGGACTAGCGGTTTCCCAAGAGACCCAGTACTTC. It yields the protein CASSLGGLAVSQETQYF.

This clonotype showed up many times. The chain joins TRBV20-1 to TRBJ2-3; TRBD2 agrees at 8 bases. The CDR3 sequence is 16 residues long. Per germline, CDR1 DFQATT and CDR2 SNEGSKA (reference sequence). J gave up 3 bases and V 3 bases, and 11 bases lay outside the gene matches. In DNA form, the CDR3 reads TGCAGTGCTAGGGTGAGCGGGAGAAGGCTGACAGATACGCAGTATTTT. Amino acids: CSARVSGRRLTDTQYF.

The sample holds many counts of this clonotype. The chain links TRBV2 to TRBJ2-1; D is possibly TRBD2 (6 bases). CDR1 and CDR2 from the germline V gene are SNHLY and FYNNEI. The CDR3 consists of 13 residues. V lost 6 bases to trimming and J lost 15 bases, with 21 bases between them. The CDR3 DNA reads as TGTGCCAGCAGCGCCAATCCGGGAGAGATCGGGTTCTTC. Translation: CASSANPGEIGFF.

This clonotype showed up many times. The chain joins TRBV5-1 to TRBJ2-7; 7 positions match TRBD1. Germline loops: CDR1 SGHRS, CDR2 YFSETQ. The V and J ends lost 5 bases and 1 base, in that order; junction bases with no gene match: 12. CDR3 length equals 16 residues. Here the CDR3 reads CASSPGQALTSYEQYF. Here the CDR3 DNA reads TGCGCCAGCAGTCCAGGACAGGCTTTGACTTCCTACGAGCAGTACTTC.

This clonotype was seen repeatedly, ten times or more. This sequence joins TRBV12-3 or TRBV12-4 and TRBJ1-1; D is ambiguous. The CDR3 extends over 13 amino acids. Deletions cut 7 bases from V and 4 bases from J, with 13 bases between. The CDR3 protein is CASIRTGLTEAFF. For the CDR3, the DNA is TGTGCCAGCATCCGGACGGGCCTCACTGAAGCTTTCTTT.

This clonotype was seen a handful of times. The V call is TRBV18, the J call TRBJ1-5; D perhaps matches TRBD1 (6 bases). Between the trimmed V and J ends, which lost 2 bases and 8 bases, there was a span of 13 bases. The CDR3 totals 14 residues. In germline, CDR1 is KGHSH, CDR2 LQKENI. The CDR3 bases are TGTGCCAGCTCACCAAGAGGGGGTTTGGAGCCCCAGCATTTT. Translation: CASSPRGGLEPQHF.

This clonotype has at least ten counts. The chain combines TRBV12-3 or TRBV12-4 with TRBJ2-1; tentatively, D is TRBD2 (7 bases). Trimming pared 10 bases from V and 0 bases from J, leaving 13 bases between. The CDR3 runs 14 residues. DNA of the CDR3: TGTGCCATAGCCGGGGGGCTCTCCTACAATGAGCAGTTCTTC. This gives the protein CAIAGGLSYNEQFF.

This clonotype appeared many times. This rearrangement joins TRBV7-9 to TRBJ2-3, with 13 bases fitting TRBD2. V gave up 1 base and J gave up 8 bases; unmatched junction bases: 9. Germline CDR1 reads SEHNR; CDR2 reads FQNEAQ (reference sequence). The CDR3 has 17 amino acids. CDR3 region: CASSLGPGLAGTRTQYF. CDR3 DNA: TGTGCCAGCAGCTTAGGACCGGGACTAGCGGGAACGCGTACGCAGTATTTT.

This clonotype was seen many times. The chain is built from TRBV11-2 and TRBJ2-3; 9 nucleotides agree with TRBD2. Trimming at V came to 4 bases and at J to 6 bases, leaving 14 bases not matched to a gene. The CDR3 has 17 amino acids. CDR1 and CDR2 (germline): SGHAT, FQNNGV. CDR3: CASSYRGRGGRNDTQYF. The CDR3 DNA sequence: TGTGCCAGCAGCTACCGTGGGCGGGGGGGCCGTAACGATACGCAGTATTTT. Variable domain in full (rest from reference TRBV11-2 and TRBJ2-3): EAGVAQSPRYKIIEKRQSVAFWCNPISGHATLYWYQQILGQGPKLLIQFQNNGVVDDSQLPKDRFSAERLKGVDSTLKIQPAKLEDSAVYLCASSYRGRGGRNDTQYFGPGTRLTVL.

This chain connects TRBV4-1 to TRBJ2-1; 9 bases match TRBD1. Trimming removed 1 base from V and 8 bases from J; junction bases left unmatched: 6. Germline CDR1 MGHRA, CDR2 YSYEKL. The CDR3 runs to 15 residues. The CDR3 loop is CASSQGLGQGDEQFF. DNA for the CDR3: TGCGCCAGCAGCCAAGGTCTGGGACAGGGAGATGAGCAGTTCTTC.

The chain combines TRBV4-1 with TRBJ2-5; D is possibly TRBD2 (6 bases). Germline assignment: CDR1 MGHRA and CDR2 YSYEKL. The CDR3 is made up of 14 amino acids. V shed 1 base and J shed 5 bases, with 11 bases lying between them. In DNA, the CDR3 is TGCGCCAGCAGCCAAGGTGGGACTTCCGAGACCCAGTACTTC. Amino acids: CASSQGGTSETQYF.

The V gene is TRBV5-1, the J gene TRBJ1-2; D might be TRBD1 (6 bases). CDR3 size: 12 residues. The V and J ends lost 4 bases and 8 bases respectively, with 12 bases between them. From germline, CDR1 is SGHRS and CDR2 YFSETQ. This CDR3 is CASSPGQGGYTF. CDR3 in DNA: TGCGCCAGCAGCCCGGGCCAGGGGGGCTACACCTTC.